The 21 T cell receptor beta chains reported below all come from one sample, sequenced in a study of identical twins. TCRdb reanalysed the 5' RACE reads using MiXCR and keeps one entry per CDR3 protein. The sample contains fewer than 500,000 distinct CDR3 sequences, approximately 15% of which appear only once. These data were also reused for a study on yellow fever vaccine responses in identical twins.

Specimen: CD4+ T cells sorted from blood. These receptors came from a woman aged 18-29 years in good health.

This clonotype was seen many times. The chain combines TRBV4-2 with TRBJ2-1; no clear D. The ends were cut back, 0 bases at V and 7 bases at J, with 4 bases in the middle. CDR3 size: 12 residues. Germline lookup yields CDR1 LGHNA and CDR2 YNFKEQ. The CDR3 loop reads CASSQDGNEQFF. The CDR3 DNA reads TGTGCCAGCAGCCAAGATGGGAATGAGCAGTTCTTC.

The chain is built from TRBV5-4 and TRBJ2-7; TRBD1 or TRBD2 may be the D gene (5 bases each). Trimming cost V 3 bases and J 6 bases, with 13 bases left between them. The CDR3 spans 13 residues. The germline V gene has CDR1 SGHNT and CDR2 YYREEE (reference sequence). CDR3 coding DNA: TGTGCCAGCAGCTCCCGGGGCGGCGGCGAGCAGTACTTC. Protein: CASSSRGGGEQYF.

DNA for the CDR3: TGTGCCATCAACCGGGGGGGCGATAATGAGCAGTTCTTC. This translates into CAINRGGDNEQFF. The chain is built from TRBV10-3 and TRBJ2-1; 8 bases fit TRBD2. Germline values: CDR1 ENHRY, CDR2 SYGVKD. CDR3 length equals 13 residues. With V trimmed by 7 bases and J by 7 bases, 6 bases remained unmatched.

A few counts support this clonotype. The chain is built from TRBV4-2 and TRBJ2-7; 10 nucleotides line up with TRBD2. V dropped 0 bases and J dropped 3; count of bases not matched to a gene: 2. Germline assignment: CDR1 LGHNA and CDR2 YNFKEQ. The CDR3 is made up of 15 amino acids. The CDR3 reads CASSQDTSGVYEQYF. The CDR3 region has the DNA TGTGCCAGCAGCCAAGATACTAGCGGGGTCTACGAGCAGTACTTC.

This clonotype was detected a few times. The chain has TRBV21-1 and TRBJ2-5; the table's D gene call, TRBD1, was not cross checked with the DNA. TRBV21-1 is labeled a pseudogene. This CDR3 is 16 amino acids long. For the CDR3, the DNA is TGTGCCAGCAGCAAAGCATTTCAGGGGCAGCAAGAGACCCAGTACTTC. The encoded protein is CASSKAFQGQQETQYF.

The rearrangement joins TRBV12-3 or TRBV12-4 to TRBJ1-2; no definite D call. V lost 10 bases, J lost 1 base, and 10 bases lay in between. The CDR3 runs 12 residues. The CDR3 here is CAIRSVNYGYTF. The CDR3 DNA reads as TGTGCCATCCGCAGCGTTAACTATGGCTACACCTTC.

This clonotype was detected a few times. The chain employs TRBV7-9 and TRBJ2-5, with TRBD2 matching 13 bases. This CDR3 spans 15 amino acids. CDR1 and CDR2 (germline): SEHNR, FQNEAQ (reference sequence). V lost 5 bases and J lost 5; bases outside the gene matches: 5. The CDR3 reads CASSTLAGGPETQYF. The CDR3 region has the DNA TGTGCCAGCAGCACACTAGCGGGGGGGCCGGAGACCCAGTACTTC.

The genes are TRBV7-2 and TRBJ2-5; TRBD2 matches at 10 bases. The V gene's germline CDR1 is SGHTA and CDR2 FQGNSA. Trimming took 5 bases from V and 5 from J; bases not matched to a gene: 11. There are 16 residues in the CDR3. For the CDR3, the DNA is TGTGCCAGCAGCCGACGTCCTAGCGGGAGCTGGGAGACCCAGTACTTC. It encodes CASSRRPSGSWETQYF. The full variable domain, with the rest looked up from reference TRBV7-2 and TRBJ2-5, is GAGVSQSPSNKVTEKGKDVELRCDPISGHTALYWYRQSLGQGLEFLIYFQGNSAPDKSGLPSDRFSAERTGGSVSTLTIQRTQQEDSAVYLCASSRRPSGSWETQYFGPGTRLLVL.

The chain recombines TRBV6-2 or TRBV6-3 with TRBJ2-7; 9 bases are a match to TRBD2. The CDR3 length is 14 residues. Trimming at V came to 8 bases and at J to 5 bases, leaving 10 bases not matched to a gene. CDR1 is MNHEY, CDR2 SVGEGT, per germline. CDR3 residues: CASVLAGVIHEQYF. The CDR3 DNA reads TGTGCCAGCGTGTTAGCGGGAGTAATCCACGAGCAGTACTTC.

As regards this clonotype: Germline is not matched at one junction end, which may reflect a read error. The rearrangement links TRBV3-1 to TRBJ2-1; the D is unclear. CDR1 LGHDT and CDR2 YNNKEL come from the germline V gene (reference sequence). The length of the CDR3 is 9 residues. The CDR3 sequence: CASSQEQLF. In DNA, the CDR3 is TGTGCCAGCAGCCAAGAGCAGCTCTTC.

The V gene is TRBV21-1, the J gene TRBJ1-6; the DNA was not compared with TRBD1, the D call given in the table. TRBV21-1 is tagged as a pseudogene. The CDR3 extends over 12 amino acids. The CDR3 coding sequence is TGTGCCAGCAGCCAACGGGCCAGATACCTCCACTTT. This gives the protein CASSQRARYLHF.

This clonotype was detected ten times or more. The chain recombines TRBV20-1 with TRBJ2-7; 13 bases align to TRBD2. This CDR3 has 14 amino acids. The V segment lost 5 bases and the J segment 6 bases; nucleotides outside the gene matches: 7. Germline CDR1 is DFQATT and CDR2 is SNEGSKA (reference sequence). This chain's CDR3 is CSALRTSGRGEQYF. The CDR3, as DNA: TGCAGTGCTCTCAGGACTAGCGGGAGAGGCGAGCAGTACTTC.

The chain employs TRBV12-3 or TRBV12-4 and TRBJ2-7; 7 bases agree with TRBD1. CDR3 length: 15 residues. V shed 2 bases and J 4 bases; nucleotides not matched to a gene: 8. The CDR3 loop reads CASSLTGASGYEQYF. The CDR3 DNA follows: TGTGCCAGCAGTTTAACAGGGGCCTCCGGATACGAGCAGTACTTC.

V gene TRBV6-1 combines with J gene TRBJ2-3, with 10 positions matching TRBD1. This CDR3 is built from 18 residues. V was clipped by 6 bases and J by 4 bases; unmatched bases: 16. Looked up from germline, CDR1 is MNHNS and CDR2 is SASEGT. CDR3 sequence: CASRGRVRDRGSADTQYF. The DNA of the CDR3 is TGTGCCAGCAGAGGAAGGGTCCGGGACAGGGGTTCGGCAGATACGCAGTATTTT.

This clonotype was detected a few times. V usage is TRBV29-1 and J usage is TRBJ1-5, with unresolved D. This CDR3 region has 13 residues. The germline V and J ends were trimmed by 0 bases and 4 bases, with 7 bases remaining between them. CDR1 and CDR2 (germline): SQVTM, ANQGSEA. In nucleotides, the CDR3 is TGCAGCGTTGAAGAAGGTCCGAATCAGCCCCAGCATTTT. It translates to CSVEEGPNQPQHF.

About this clonotype: One end of the junction fails to match germline, which may point to a read error. The chain links TRBV3-1 to TRBJ1-2; D remains ambiguous. Looked up from germline, CDR1 is LGHDT and CDR2 is YNNKEL (reference sequence). The length of the CDR3 is 15 residues. The CDR3 DNA reads as TGTGCCGGCAGCCAAGTTCCCCTCGGGGACTATGGCTACACCTTC. Its translation: CAGSQVPLGDYGYTF.

There are a few counts of this clonotype. The chain has TRBV7-2 and TRBJ2-1; 7 nucleotides agree with TRBD1. The V gene end was trimmed by 2 bases and the J gene end by 4 bases; junction bases not matched to a gene: 5. The CDR3 has 15 residues. CDR1 and CDR2 from the germline V gene are SGHTA and FQGNSA. In DNA form, the CDR3 reads TGTGCCAGCAGCTTAATTGGGGACAGATACAATGAGCAGTTCTTC. Its protein is CASSLIGDRYNEQFF.

In its sample, this clonotype was seen a few times. The CDR3 DNA sequence: TGTGCCAGCAGCAAGACAGGACCGATTCCAAGCTCTGGGGCCAACGTCCTGACTTTC. Translated: CASSKTGPIPSSGANVLTF. J is TRBJ2-6 and V is TRBV7-3; D possibly corresponds to TRBD1 (6 bases). Trimming removed 5 bases at V and 0 bases at J, with 20 bases between. This CDR3 is built from 19 residues. Germline loops: CDR1 SGHTA, CDR2 FQGTGA.

CDR3 residues: CASSYSELRGETQYF. CDR3 bases: TGTGCCAGCAGTTACTCGGAACTCCGGGGAGAGACCCAGTACTTC. The chain recombines TRBV6-5 with TRBJ2-5, with D maybe TRBD2 (5 bases). Germline V CDR1 and CDR2: MNHEY, SVGAGI. This CDR3 has 15 amino acids. The V gene lost 0 bases and the J gene lost 4 bases, with 12 bases spanning the gap.

This clonotype was recorded many times. The chain recombines TRBV12-3 or TRBV12-4 with TRBJ1-1, with TRBD1 matching 7 bases. The CDR3 totals 13 residues. Unmatched junction bases numbered 9, after V lost 6 bases and J lost 8 bases. The CDR3 region has the DNA TGTGCCAGCAGAAGAGGGACAGCTAGAGAAGCTTTCTTT. Its translation is CASRRGTAREAFF.

The V call is TRBV7-8, the J call TRBJ2-5; D might be TRBD2 (6 bases). This CDR3 has 14 residues. Germline loops: CDR1 SGHVS, CDR2 FQNEAQ. The V gene lost 5 bases and the J gene lost 1 base, with 11 bases spanning the gap. The CDR3 region is CASSNLAIQETQYF. The CDR3 DNA is TGTGCCAGCAGCAACCTAGCGATCCAAGAGACCCAGTACTTC.